This T cell receptor beta chain derives from a study of shared clonotypes between healthy human individuals. Points from the study as a whole: Richness estimates generally favored naive over memory subsets.

With respect to this clone: The target antigen is unknown.

Several immunoSEQ plates held equal portions of the genomic DNA taken from each subset. In the original workflow: ImmunoSEQ junction-only sequences lacked quality scores, so their filtering differed. The assay was immunoSEQ multiplex PCR, and TCRdb's table has in-frame clones only and misses some. V, J and clone size were drawn from that table, and D and trimming were deduced from the DNA. The table includes 650,000 to 750,000 clones, less than 80% detected once. The CDR3 has 14 residues. Germline V gene sequence: CDR1 SGHTA, CDR2 FQGNSA. V dropped 5 bases and J dropped 5 bases, with 15 bases sitting between them. CD45RA-negative memory and CD45RA+ naive subsets were split from the CD4+ cells.

Sequencing used memory CD4+ T cells sorted from blood. Noted subset: CD45RA-negative fraction. V is TRBV7-2 and J is TRBJ2-5; tentative D call: TRBD2 (5 bases). This clonotype was sampled from a woman aged 25 to 45 in good health. CDR3 residues: CASSKSGNKETQYF. The CDR3 DNA is TGTGCCAGCAGCAAAAGCGGTAATAAGGAGACCCAGTACTTC.